This entry lists 22 T cell receptor beta chains sequenced from one sample in a study of shared clonotypes between healthy human individuals. CD45RO-negative CD8 cells positively selected for CCR7 made up the naive population, which excluded terminally differentiated effector memory CD45RA+ cells. Assay: immunoSEQ multiplex PCR; the TCRdb copy retains only in-frame clones and omits some. The table lists 1.5 million to 2.5 million clones, just under 95% of them singletons. Source material: naive CD8+ T cells sorted from blood. These receptors came from a man between 18 and 35 years old in good health.

A single count supports this clone. The CDR3 bases are TGTGCCAGCAGCCTAGCGGGGGGGCGATACAATGAGCAGTTCTTC. This encodes CASSLAGGRYNEQFF. V is TRBV28 and J is TRBJ2-1, with 12 nucleotides matching TRBD2. The CDR3 runs 15 residues. Germline V gene sequence: CDR1 MDHEN, CDR2 SYDVKM. V shed 6 bases and J 4 bases; nucleotides not matched to a gene: 4.

A word on this clone: This same CDR3 is encoded by further DNA sequences in the sample. V and J are TRBV28 and TRBJ1-1, with no clear D. The germline gives CDR1 MDHEN, CDR2 SYDVKM. The CDR3 covers 14 residues. With 3 bases removed from V and 3 bases from J, the gap between germline ends came to 11 bases. The CDR3 spells CASSFRVGDTEAFF. The CDR3 coding sequence is TGTGCCAGCAGTTTTAGAGTTGGGGACACTGAAGCTTTCTTT. The full variable domain, its missing parts supplied by reference TRBV28 and TRBJ1-1, is DVKVTQSSRYLVKRTGEKVFLECVQDMDHENMFWYRQDPGLGLRLIYFSYDVKMKEKGDIPEGYSVSREKKERFSLILESASTNQTSMYLCASSFRVGDTEAFFGQGTRLTVV.

This chain uses TRBV7-8 with TRBJ2-7, with D possibly TRBD2 on 6 matching bases. This CDR3 comprises 14 residues. CDR1 and CDR2 (germline): SGHVS, FQNEAQ. V was trimmed by 2 bases and J by 6 bases, leaving 14 bases between them. In DNA, the CDR3 is TGTGCCAGCAGCTTATTGGAGGGTTCAGGCGAGCAGTACTTC. Its protein is CASSLLEGSGEQYF.

Remarks on this clone: The sample holds other DNA sequences that translate to the same CDR3. V gene TRBV4-1 combines with J gene TRBJ2-1; 7 bases map to TRBD1. CDR1 MGHRA and CDR2 YSYEKL come from the germline V gene. Losses at the gene ends were 4 bases for V and 2 bases for J; bases not matched to a gene: 5. The CDR3 totals 15 residues. CDR3 protein: CASSPRQGPYNEQFF. The CDR3 DNA reads TGCGCCAGCAGCCCCCGACAGGGACCCTACAATGAGCAGTTCTTC.

The chain links TRBV6-5 to TRBJ2-1, with D hard to call. The CDR3 runs 13 residues. The germline V gene encodes CDR1 MNHEY and CDR2 SVGAGI. V lost 0 bases to trimming and J lost 10 bases, with 10 bases between them. The CDR3 protein is CASSYSVGLEQFF. The CDR3 region has the DNA TGTGCCAGCAGTTACTCCGTCGGTCTAGAGCAGTTCTTC.

This clone has just one count. V gene TRBV28 combines with J gene TRBJ2-7; 8 nucleotides align to TRBD1. The CDR3 is 15 residues long. After removal of 1 base from V and 6 bases from J, the junction contained 8 bases not matched to a gene. Germline loops: CDR1 MDHEN, CDR2 SYDVKM. The CDR3 DNA follows: TGTGCCAGCAGTTTATTAGCAGGACAGGGAGCCGAGCAGTACTTC. Translated, it gives CASSLLAGQGAEQYF.

This sequence joins TRBV5-1 and TRBJ1-1, with 8 nucleotides matching TRBD1. The germline gives CDR1 SGHRS, CDR2 YFSETQ. The CDR3 length is 17 residues. J lost 0 bases, V lost 4 bases, and 11 bases had no gene match. Here the CDR3 DNA reads TGCGCCAGCAGCGTATTACCGGGACAGGATATGAACACTGAAGCTTTCTTT. This sequence encodes CASSVLPGQDMNTEAFF.

The rearrangement joins TRBV27 to TRBJ2-1; D gene unclear. Deletions cut 3 bases from V and 8 bases from J, with 5 bases between. Germline CDR1 reads MNHEY; CDR2 reads SMNVEV (reference sequence). CDR3 length: 11 residues. The CDR3 DNA is TGTGCCAGCAGTTTTTATGATGAGCAGTTCTTC. Its protein is CASSFYDEQFF.

This rearrangement joins TRBV7-9 to TRBJ2-7, with D perhaps matching TRBD1 (6 bases). The CDR3 has 15 residues. Germline CDR1 is SEHNR and CDR2 is FQNEAQ (reference sequence). Deletions cut 4 bases from V and 3 bases from J, with 16 bases between. The CDR3 sequence is CASSSRGGGSYEQYF. CDR3 DNA: TGTGCCAGCAGCTCCCGTGGGGGCGGTAGCTACGAGCAGTACTTC.

V usage is TRBV7-2 and J usage is TRBJ1-5; 10 bases agree with TRBD1. Trimming took 4 bases from V and 4 from J; bases not matched to a gene: 13. Per the germline V gene, CDR1 is SGHTA and CDR2 is FQGNSA. This CDR3 is 18 amino acids long. This CDR3 reads CASSSTARGTGVNQPQHF. In DNA form, the CDR3 reads TGTGCCAGCAGCTCCACTGCGCGTGGGACAGGGGTAAATCAGCCCCAGCATTTT. Full variable domain (rest looked up from reference TRBV7-2 and TRBJ1-5): GAGVSQSPSNKVTEKGKDVELRCDPISGHTALYWYRQSLGQGLEFLIYFQGNSAPDKSGLPSDRFSAERTGGSVSTLTIQRTQQEDSAVYLCASSSTARGTGVNQPQHFGDGTRLSIL.

This clone has only one observation. This chain links TRBV4-1 with TRBJ1-1; D unclear. Looked up from germline, CDR1 is MGHRA and CDR2 is YSYEKL. Trimming left V 1 base short and J 2 bases short, with 11 bases between. The length of the CDR3 is 15 residues. CDR3 sequence reads: CASSQVEALNTEAFF. Written as DNA, the CDR3 is TGCGCCAGCAGCCAAGTGGAGGCTCTCAACACTGAAGCTTTCTTT.

The J gene is TRBJ1-2, the V gene TRBV27, with 10 bases lining up with TRBD1. This CDR3 region has 18 residues. J lost 1 base, V lost 0 bases, and 8 bases had no gene match. From germline, CDR1 is MNHEY and CDR2 SMNVEV (reference sequence). This chain's CDR3 is CASSLSRDRGGINYGYTF. CDR3 DNA sequence: TGTGCCAGCAGTTTATCGAGGGACAGGGGTGGTATTAACTATGGCTACACCTTC.

The rearrangement links TRBV7-2 to TRBJ2-7, with 7 bases aligning to TRBD2. V shed 6 bases, J shed 4 bases, and the junction held 9 bases outside the gene matches. Looked up from germline, CDR1 is SGHTA and CDR2 is FQGNSA. The CDR3 contains 14 residues. The CDR3, as DNA: TGTGCCAGCAGAGTTGTAGGGGAGGGTTACGAGCAGTACTTC. Protein sequence: CASRVVGEGYEQYF. Complete variable domain (other parts from reference TRBV7-2 and TRBJ2-7): GAGVSQSPSNKVTEKGKDVELRCDPISGHTALYWYRQSLGQGLEFLIYFQGNSAPDKSGLPSDRFSAERTGGSVSTLTIQRTQQEDSAVYLCASRVVGEGYEQYFGPGTRLTVT.

The DNA for the CDR3 is TGTGCCAGCTCACCAGAGGGACAGTTCTATGGCTACACCTTC. Encoded protein: CASSPEGQFYGYTF. This sequence joins TRBV18 and TRBJ1-2, with 7 bases fitting TRBD1. Germline assignment: CDR1 KGHSH and CDR2 LQKENI. The CDR3 consists of 14 residues. After removal of 2 bases from V and 4 bases from J, the junction contained 4 bases not matched to a gene.

This chain links TRBV7-9 with TRBJ2-3; 7 nucleotides align to TRBD1. V shed 5 bases and J 6 bases; nucleotides not matched to a gene: 11. The CDR3 runs to 15 residues. Germline CDR1 reads SEHNR; CDR2 reads FQNEAQ (reference sequence). CDR3 loop: CASSQPDRVVDTQYF. In nucleotides, the CDR3 is TGTGCCAGCAGCCAGCCAGACAGGGTAGTGGATACGCAGTATTTT.

The chain carries TRBV15 and TRBJ1-3; 7 nucleotides align to TRBD1. The CDR3 is 18 residues long. After removal of 0 bases from V and 6 bases from J, the junction contained 14 bases not matched to a gene. Germline-derived CDR1 and CDR2 are LNHNV and YYDKDF (reference sequence). Here the CDR3 reads CATSRDLFDRDPTNTIYF. The CDR3 DNA sequence: TGTGCCACCAGCAGAGATCTATTCGACAGGGATCCTACAAACACCATATATTTT. The full variable domain, its missing parts supplied by reference TRBV15 and TRBJ1-3, is DAMVIQNPRYQVTQFGKPVTLSCSQTLNHNVMYWYQQKSSQAPKLLFHYYDKDFNNEADTPDNFQSRRPNTSFCFLDIRSPGLGDTAMYLCATSRDLFDRDPTNTIYFGEGSWLTVV.

In its sample, this clone was seen a few times. The rearrangement links TRBV21-1 to TRBJ1-5; whether TRBD1, the table's D call, matches the DNA was not checked. TRBV21-1 is tagged as a pseudogene. This CDR3 has 13 residues. CDR3 amino acids: CATGQSSNQPQHF. As DNA, the CDR3 is TGTGCCACCGGACAGAGTAGCAATCAGCCCCAGCATTTT.

The gene calls are TRBV9 and TRBJ2-1; D is possibly TRBD1 (5 bases). The CDR3 contains 16 residues. Germline CDR1 is SGDLS and CDR2 is YYNGEE. Trimming stripped 3 bases from V and 8 bases from J, with 21 bases between. In nucleotides, the CDR3 is TGTGCCAGCAGCGCCGGCCCTGGGGCAGGGTCGTATGAGCAGTTCTTC. It translates to CASSAGPGAGSYEQFF.

This sequence joins TRBV30 and TRBJ2-1, with D possibly TRBD2 on 6 matching bases. CDR3 length equals 15 residues. CDR1 and CDR2 (germline): GTSNPN, SVGIG (reference sequence). With 1 base removed from V and 8 bases from J, the gap between germline ends came to 18 bases. This chain's CDR3 is CAWSAFWGGKDEQFF. The CDR3 DNA reads as TGTGCCTGGAGTGCCTTTTGGGGCGGGAAAGATGAGCAGTTCTTC.

The CDR3 here is CASSPRGLAVQYGETQYF. In nucleotides, the CDR3 is TGTGCCAGCAGCCCCCGCGGACTAGCGGTCCAGTACGGGGAGACCCAGTACTTC. The rearrangement links TRBV7-6 to TRBJ2-5, with 10 bases fitting TRBD2. The V gene end was trimmed by 5 bases and the J gene end by 5 bases; junction bases not matched to a gene: 17. Looked up from germline, CDR1 is SGHVS and CDR2 is FNYEAQ. CDR3 size: 18 residues.

V is TRBV30 and J is TRBJ2-3; 8 bases are a match to TRBD1. The germline V gene encodes CDR1 GTSNPN and CDR2 SVGIG (reference sequence). CDR3 length equals 15 residues. Trimming at V came to 7 bases and at J to 0 bases, leaving 9 bases not matched to a gene. The CDR3 loop reads CAFQQGASSTDTQYF. The CDR3 nucleotides read TGTGCCTTCCAGCAGGGGGCAAGTAGCACAGATACGCAGTATTTT.

The chain has TRBV27 and TRBJ2-2, with 7 bases fitting TRBD2. The CDR3 totals 17 residues. Germline V gives CDR1 MNHEY, CDR2 SMNVEV (reference sequence). Losses at the gene ends were 3 bases for V and 4 bases for J; bases not matched to a gene: 11. The CDR3 reads CASSFYPAGASTGELFF. The DNA of the CDR3 is TGTGCCAGCAGTTTTTATCCGGCGGGAGCTAGCACCGGGGAGCTGTTTTTT.